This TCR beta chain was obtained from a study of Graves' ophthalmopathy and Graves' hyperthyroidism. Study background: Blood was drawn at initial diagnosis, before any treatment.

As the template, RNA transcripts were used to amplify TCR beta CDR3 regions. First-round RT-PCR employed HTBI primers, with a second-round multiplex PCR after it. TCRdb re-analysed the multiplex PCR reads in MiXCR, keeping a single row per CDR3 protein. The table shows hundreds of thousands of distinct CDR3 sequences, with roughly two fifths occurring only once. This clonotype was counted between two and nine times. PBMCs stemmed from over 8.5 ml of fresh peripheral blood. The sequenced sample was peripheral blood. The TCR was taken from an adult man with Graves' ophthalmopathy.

CDR3: CASSPGLRDEKLFF. Here the CDR3 DNA reads TGTGCCAGCAGCCCGGGCCTAAGGGATGAAAAACTGTTTTTT. The V and J genes are TRBV7-9 and TRBJ1-4; D remains unclear. The germline V gene encodes CDR1 SEHNR and CDR2 FQNEAQ (reference sequence). Between the trimmed V and J ends, which lost 5 bases and 6 bases, there was a span of 13 bases. This CDR3 comprises 14 residues. Full variable domain (remainder filled in from reference TRBV7-9 and TRBJ1-4): DTGVSQNPRHKITKRGQNVTFRCDPISEHNRLYWYRQTLGQGPEFLTYFQNEAQLEKSRLLSDRFSAERPKGSFSTLEIQRTEQGDSAMYLCASSPGLRDEKLFFGSGTQLSVL.